This is a list of T cell receptor beta chains from one sample in a study of T cell responses to AZD1222 COVID-19 vaccine. Assay: immunoSEQ multiplex PCR; the TCRdb copy retains only in-frame clones and omits some. The repertoire includes over 200,000 clones, about 94% of them detected once, and roughly 1.8% sits in the top ten. The sample in question was peripheral blood, obtained 28 days after the second dose of the MenACWY control vaccine. The source of these receptors is an adult who received the MenACWY meningococcal vaccine as a control. Both conserved end residues are part of each CDR3. A D gene is named only where the DNA matches it firmly. Some rows have no size entry. The others give once, few or many, or a class for an expanded clone.

V gene	J gene	D gene	clone size	CDR3 DNA	CDR3 protein
TRBV30	TRBJ2-3	TRBD2	few	TGTGCCTGGAGTGTTGGCGGGAGCGGCACAGATACGCAGTATTTT	CAWSVGGSGTDTQYF
TRBV18	TRBJ2-1	NA	NA	TGTGCCAGCTCAACGGACAGCAACAATGAGCAGTTCTTC	CASSTDSNNEQFF
TRBV14	TRBJ2-3	NA	NA	TGTGCCAGCAGCTCGAGCCTCTACGGCACAGATACGCAGTATTTT	CASSSSLYGTDTQYF
TRBV27	TRBJ2-3	NA	NA	TGTGCCAGCAGTTTCCTCGGGGGGCCGAGCACAGATACGCAGTATTTT	CASSFLGGPSTDTQYF
TRBV15	TRBJ2-7	TRBD2	once	TGTGCCATAGCTAGCGGGAGAGGCGGGTACGAGCAGTACTTC	CAIASGRGGYEQYF
TRBV5-1	TRBJ1-1	TRBD1	NA	TGCGCCAGCAGCCTTGACAGGGGGGTATGGAACACTGAAGCTTTCTTT	CASSLDRGVWNTEAFF
TRBV19	TRBJ2-1	TRBD2	NA	TGTGCCAGTAGACGGGAGGGCCTGAATGAGCAGTTCTTC	CASRREGLNEQFF
TRBV4-2	TRBJ2-6	TRBD1	NA	TGTGCCAGCAGCCAGGGACAGGGACTCTCTGGGGCCAACGTCCTGACTTTC	CASSQGQGLSGANVLTF
TRBV5-1	TRBJ2-2	NA	NA	TGCGCCAGCAGCCTCGGTGGCTCCACCGGGGAGCTGTTTTTT	CASSLGGSTGELFF
TRBV15	TRBJ1-5	NA	NA	TGTGCCACCAGCAGAGATCAGGGGCGCCTGGTAGGTCAGCCCCAGCATTTT	CATSRDQGRLVGQPQHF
TRBV11-1	TRBJ2-3	TRBD2	NA	TGTGCCAGCAGCCCGGGACTAGCGGCCCCGGATACGCAGTATTTT	CASSPGLAAPDTQYF
TRBV27	TRBJ1-1	NA	NA	TGTGCCAGCAGTTCGGGGACGAAGGACACTGAAGCTTTCTTT	CASSSGTKDTEAFF
TRBV20-1	TRBJ2-5	NA	NA	TGCAGTGTACGGAACCAAGAGACCCAGTACTTC	CSVRNQETQYF
TRBV7-9	TRBJ2-7	TRBD1	NA	TGTGCCAGCAGCAACCGGGACAGGCACCCGGAGCAGTACTTC	CASSNRDRHPEQYF
TRBV27	TRBJ2-1	NA	NA	TGTGCCACCGAACGCAGGGTCGGTTGGGACAATGAGCAGTTCTTC	CATERRVGWDNEQFF
TRBV27	TRBJ2-7	NA	NA	TGTGCCAGCAGCCTCGGACAAAGCTACGAGCAGTACTTC	CASSLGQSYEQYF
TRBV24-1	TRBJ2-7	NA	NA	TGTGCCACCAGTGAAGGGGCCCGCTCCTACGAGCAGTACTTC	CATSEGARSYEQYF
TRBV27	TRBJ2-6	TRBD1	NA	TGTGCCAGCAGTTCCATACCCCCGGGACAGGGTATTCTCTCTGGGGCCAACGTCCTGACTTTC	CASSSIPPGQGILSGANVLTF
TRBV19	TRBJ2-1	TRBD2	NA	TGTGCCAGTAGACTATTAGCGGGAGAAGGTGAGCAGTTCTTC	CASRLLAGEGEQFF
TRBV6-6	TRBJ2-3	NA	NA	TGTGCCAGCAGCCCAGACTTAAGGGGGAATACGCAGTATTTT	CASSPDLRGNTQYF
TRBV3-1/TRBV3-2	TRBJ1-4	TRBD1	NA	TGTGCCAGCAGCTCCCGGGACAGGGGGGAGGAACTGTTTTTT	CASSSRDRGEELFF
TRBV14	TRBJ2-5	NA	NA	TGTGCCAGCAGCCAATTCGCCGCGTACCAAGAGACCCAGTACTTC	CASSQFAAYQETQYF
TRBV27	TRBJ2-5	TRBD2	NA	TGTGCCAGCAGTCCCCCGAGGAGCGGGAGGCAAGAGACCCAGTACTTC	CASSPPRSGRQETQYF
TRBV20-1	TRBJ2-3	TRBD2	NA	TGCAGTGCTAGCCGCGGGGGGATGCAGTATTTT	CSASRGGMQYF
TRBV19	TRBJ1-4	NA	NA	TGTGCCAGTAGCGACAACCCGGGACTCTCTGGGGATGAAAAACTGTTTTTT	CASSDNPGLSGDEKLFF
TRBV28	TRBJ2-7	NA	NA	TGTGCCAGCAGTTCAGGGGGGTCCTACGAGCAGTACTTC	CASSSGGSYEQYF
TRBV5-1	TRBJ2-3	NA	NA	TGCGCCAGCAGCTCAACCTGGGATACGCAGTATTTT	CASSSTWDTQYF
TRBV9	TRBJ2-7	NA	NA	TGTGCCAGCAGCGTCGGGGTGTCGAGCTACGAGCAGTACTTC	CASSVGVSSYEQYF
TRBV30	TRBJ1-4	TRBD1	NA	TGTGCCTGGAGTACAGGGGATTTTAGTGAAAAACTGTTTTTT	CAWSTGDFSEKLFF
TRBV11-2	TRBJ2-3	NA	NA	TGTGCCAGCAGCTCCGTTGGAGCCACAGATACGCAGTATTTT	CASSSVGATDTQYF
TRBV5-4	TRBJ1-2	NA	NA	TGTGCCAGCAGCTTGGATGGGGCTAACTATGGCTACACCTTC	CASSLDGANYGYTF
TRBV27	TRBJ1-2	NA	NA	TGTGCCAGCAGATCCCCGGACGAGGCTAACTATGGCTACACCTTC	CASRSPDEANYGYTF
TRBV9	TRBJ1-2	NA	NA	TGTGCCAGCAGCGTAGATACCTATGGCTACACCTTC	CASSVDTYGYTF
TRBV7-9	TRBJ2-7	NA	NA	TGTGCCAGCAGCAACCGGGACGGTGGGAACTTAGAGCAGTACTTC	CASSNRDGGNLEQYF
TRBV7-2	TRBJ2-7	NA	NA	TGTGCCAGCAGCTTTATCGGGATAACCTACGAGCAGTACTTC	CASSFIGITYEQYF
TRBV25-1	TRBJ1-4	NA	once	TGTGCCAGCAGTGAATATGGGATTAATGAAAAACTGTTTTTT	CASSEYGINEKLFF
TRBV10-3	TRBJ2-2	NA	NA	TGTGCCATCAGTGAGTGGGGGGCCGGGGAGCTGTTTTTT	CAISEWGAGELFF
TRBV3-1/TRBV3-2	TRBJ2-1	NA	NA	TGTGCCAGCAGCCAAGATCTGCGGGACGGCGATGAGCAGTTCTTC	CASSQDLRDGDEQFF
TRBV28	TRBJ1-2	NA	NA	TGTGCCAGCAGTTTTGGGGGGGCTTATGGCTACACCTTC	CASSFGGAYGYTF
TRBV6-5	TRBJ1-6	NA	NA	TGTGCCAGCAGAACCGGGCGGGGGTTCCCTTCACCCCTCCACTTT	CASRTGRGFPSPLHF
TRBV27	TRBJ2-5	NA	NA	TGTGCCAGCAGTTTATGGGGGCGACAGGAGACCCAGTACTTC	CASSLWGRQETQYF
TRBV5-5	TRBJ2-7	NA	NA	TGTGCCAGCACTCTGACAGGCTCCTACGAGCAGTACTTC	CASTLTGSYEQYF
TRBV6-2/TRBV6-3	TRBJ2-5	TRBD2	NA	TGTGCCAGCAGGCCTAGCGGGGGGGCTCCAGAGACCCAGTACTTC	CASRPSGGAPETQYF
TRBV10-3	TRBJ1-4	TRBD1	NA	TGTGCCATCAAGACAGGGGATGAAAAACTGTTTTTT	CAIKTGDEKLFF
TRBV3-1/TRBV3-2	TRBJ1-1	NA	NA	TGTGCCAGCAGCCAAGATCGCGGTCCTGAAGCTTTCTTT	CASSQDRGPEAFF
TRBV27	TRBJ1-1	NA	once	TGTGCCAGCAGTTTATCTACAGACAGAGAAGCTTTCTTT	CASSLSTDREAFF